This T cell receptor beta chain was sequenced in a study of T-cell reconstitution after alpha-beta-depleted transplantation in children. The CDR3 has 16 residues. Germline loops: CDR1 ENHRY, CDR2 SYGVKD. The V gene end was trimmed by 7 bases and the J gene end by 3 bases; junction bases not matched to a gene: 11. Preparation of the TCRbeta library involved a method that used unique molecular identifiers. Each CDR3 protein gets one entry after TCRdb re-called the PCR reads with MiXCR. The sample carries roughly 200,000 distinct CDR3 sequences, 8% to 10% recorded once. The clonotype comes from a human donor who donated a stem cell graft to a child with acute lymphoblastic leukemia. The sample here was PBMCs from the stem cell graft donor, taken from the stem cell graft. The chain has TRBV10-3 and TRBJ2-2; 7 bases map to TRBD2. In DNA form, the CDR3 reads TGTGCCATCACCGCGACGAGCCGGGGGGACACCGGGGAGCTGTTTTTT. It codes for CAITATSRGDTGELFF.